This T cell receptor beta chain was identified during a study of cytomegalovirus exposure and HLA in healthy donors. Study-wide points: Fewer N-insertions than the approximately 610-donor mean were reportedly shown by an Asian-associated ancestry cluster in a later analysis.

As for the donors, each was a healthy bone marrow donor. Vbeta (60) and Jbeta (13) primers were used in the PCR. Some clones are missing from TCRdb's copy, which holds only in-frame ones; the method was immunoSEQ multiplex PCR. The sample lists around 190,000 clones, just under 75% seen once, with about 5% in the top ten. Trimming at V came to 5 bases and at J to 8 bases, leaving 7 bases not matched to a gene. The length of the CDR3 is 16 residues. The germline gives CDR1 MNHEY, CDR2 SMNVEV (reference sequence). This clone has a handful of counts. Its antigen is unidentified. Sequencing was performed on PBMCs. The source of this sequence is a man aged 30-40 years in good health and CMV-seropositive. The genes are TRBV27 and TRBJ2-3, with 16 bases identical to TRBD2. The DNA for the CDR3 is TGTGCCAGCAGTCCGGGACTAGCGGGGGGGCAATTTACGCAGTATTTT. It is translated as CASSPGLAGGQFTQYF.